This entry is about one TCR beta chain. There is no known antigen for this receptor. Base-call qualities are not available, and no considerably larger clone is one nucleotide away. This record comes from a study of CD8 T cells in ankylosing spondylitis listed by TCRdb under 2017. Background on the whole study: The study set out to find disease-linked TCR variants by profiling T cell receptor beta repertoires in ankylosing spondylitis patients and healthy donors. Peripheral blood samples were taken, and synovial fluid was additionally collected from ankylosing spondylitis patients. In total, the full study cohort was made up of 110 or so healthy donors and some 26 ankylosing spondylitis patients. Results the study describes overall, beyond this receptor: Blood from ankylosing spondylitis patients appeared to be characterized by a TCR beta motif composed of about eight highly homologous amino acid variants. The disease-linked clones showed a CD8+ phenotype and occurred at relatively low frequencies in peripheral blood. The disease-linked clones were reported as significantly enriched in matched synovial fluid samples from ankylosing spondylitis patients. Some TCR beta motif variants had previously been reported in synovial fluid and blood of reactive arthritis patients, which suggested common disease-initiation mechanisms.

Counted from cysteine to phenylalanine, this CDR3 has 16 amino acids. The only DNA kept is the CDR3, 48 bases in frame from the first base. The trim is 1 base for V and 4 bases for J, with a gap of 11 bases between the germline ends. CDR1 and CDR2, per the germline V gene (reference sequence), are SEHNR and FQNEAQ. Sequencing instrument: Illumina HiSeq 2500. Quantitative 5'-RACE with molecular barcodes was the method used to prepare the TCR beta libraries. Processing in the source paper ran as follows. A new computational method based on a probabilistic model of VDJ rearrangement was used to identify disease-linked TCR variants. In-frame beta chains were kept once TCRdb had trimmed the public reads at Q25 with fastp and called clones with MiXCR. One record per CDR3 amino acid sequence lists the most common genes and DNA. TCRdb assigned the V and J calls; the authors' analysis was not used. The sample yields 200,000 to 250,000 distinct CDR3 sequences; about 10% were counted once. About 19% of the sample is taken by the ten largest.

The chain is assembled from TRBV7-9 and TRBJ2-6, with no confidently assigned D gene. The sample consisted of blood, either unsorted or a sorted T cell fraction (not recorded which). The receptor was isolated from a male donor with ankylosing spondylitis or in good health (not recorded which). The CDR3: CASSLVTPRGANVLTF. The DNA reads as follows: TGTGCCAGCAGCTTAGTTACACCGCGAGGGGCCAACGTCCTGACTTTC. Full variable domain (CDR3 extended with the reference TRBV7-9 and TRBJ2-6 proteins): DTGVSQNPRHKITKRGQNVTFRCDPISEHNRLYWYRQTLGQGPEFLTYFQNEAQLEKSRLLSDRFSAERPKGSFSTLEIQRTEQGDSAMYLCASSLVTPRGANVLTFGAGSRLTVL.